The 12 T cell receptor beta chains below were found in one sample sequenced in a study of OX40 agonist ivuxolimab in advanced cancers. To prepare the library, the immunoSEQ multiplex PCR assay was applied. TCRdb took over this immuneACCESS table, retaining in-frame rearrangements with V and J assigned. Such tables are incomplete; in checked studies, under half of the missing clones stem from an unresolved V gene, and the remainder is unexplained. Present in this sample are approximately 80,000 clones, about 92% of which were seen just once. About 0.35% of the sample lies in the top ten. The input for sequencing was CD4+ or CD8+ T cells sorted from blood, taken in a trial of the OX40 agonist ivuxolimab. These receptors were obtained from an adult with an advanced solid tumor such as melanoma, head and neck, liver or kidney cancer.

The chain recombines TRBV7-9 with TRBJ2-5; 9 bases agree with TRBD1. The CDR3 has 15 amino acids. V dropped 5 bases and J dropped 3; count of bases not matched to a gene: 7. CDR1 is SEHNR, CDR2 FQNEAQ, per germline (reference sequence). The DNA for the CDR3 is TGTGCCAGCAGCCCAGGGGACAGGGTGAAAGAGACCCAGTACTTC. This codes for CASSPGDRVKETQYF.

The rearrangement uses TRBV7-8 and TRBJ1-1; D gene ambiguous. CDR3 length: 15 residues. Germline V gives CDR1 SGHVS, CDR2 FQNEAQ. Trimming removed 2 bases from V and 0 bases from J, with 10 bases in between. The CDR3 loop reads CASSLSGGMNTEAFF. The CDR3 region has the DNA TGTGCCAGCAGCTTAAGTGGAGGAATGAACACTGAAGCTTTCTTT.

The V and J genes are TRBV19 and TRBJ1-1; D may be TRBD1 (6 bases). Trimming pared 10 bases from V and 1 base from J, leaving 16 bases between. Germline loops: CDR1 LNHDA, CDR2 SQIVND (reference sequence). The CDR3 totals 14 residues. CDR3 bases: TGTGCCACTACTAGGGGGGCCGAGAACACTGAAGCTTTCTTT. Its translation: CATTRGAENTEAFF. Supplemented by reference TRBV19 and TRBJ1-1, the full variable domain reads DGGITQSPKYLFRKEGQNVTLSCEQNLNHDAMYWYRQDPGQGLRLIYYSQIVNDFQKGDIAEGYSVSREKKESFPLTVTSAQKNPTAFYLCATTRGAENTEAFFGQGTRLTVV.

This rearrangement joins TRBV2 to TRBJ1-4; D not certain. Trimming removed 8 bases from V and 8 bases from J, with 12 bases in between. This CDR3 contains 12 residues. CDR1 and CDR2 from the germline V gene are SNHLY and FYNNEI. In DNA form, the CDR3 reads TGTGCCAGCTACCGGATTACCGAAAAACTGTTTTTT. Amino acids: CASYRITEKLFF. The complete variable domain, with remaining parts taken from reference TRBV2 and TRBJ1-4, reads EPEVTQTPSHQVTQMGQEVILRCVPISNHLYFYWYRQILGQKVEFLVSFYNNEISEKSEIFDDQFSVERPDGSNFTLKIRSTKLEDSAMYFCASYRITEKLFFGSGTQLSVL.

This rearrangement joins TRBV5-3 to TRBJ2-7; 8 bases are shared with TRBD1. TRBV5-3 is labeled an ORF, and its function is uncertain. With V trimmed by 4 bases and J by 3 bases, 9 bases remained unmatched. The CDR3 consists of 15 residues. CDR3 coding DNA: TGTGCCAGAAGCGCCTTGAACAGGGGGGACTACGAGCAGTACGTC. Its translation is CARSALNRGDYEQYV.

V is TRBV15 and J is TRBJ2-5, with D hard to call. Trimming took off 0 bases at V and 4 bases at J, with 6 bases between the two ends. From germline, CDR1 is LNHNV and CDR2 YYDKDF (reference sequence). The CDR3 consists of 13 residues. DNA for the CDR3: TGTGCCACCAGCAGAGACCAGAGAGAGACCCAGTACTTC. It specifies CATSRDQRETQYF.

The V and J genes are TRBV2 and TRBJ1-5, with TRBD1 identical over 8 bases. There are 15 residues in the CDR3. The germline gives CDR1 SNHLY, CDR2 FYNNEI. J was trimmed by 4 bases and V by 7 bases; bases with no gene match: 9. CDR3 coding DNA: TGTGCCAGCAAGGCCCGGACAGGGAATAATCAGCCCCAGCATTTT. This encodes CASKARTGNNQPQHF.

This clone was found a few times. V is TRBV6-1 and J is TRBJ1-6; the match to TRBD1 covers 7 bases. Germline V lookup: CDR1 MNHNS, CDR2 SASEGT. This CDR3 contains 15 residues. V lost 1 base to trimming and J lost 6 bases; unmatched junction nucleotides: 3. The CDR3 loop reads CASSEGDRANSPLHF. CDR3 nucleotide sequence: TGTGCCAGCAGTGAAGGAGACAGGGCTAATTCACCCCTCCACTTT.

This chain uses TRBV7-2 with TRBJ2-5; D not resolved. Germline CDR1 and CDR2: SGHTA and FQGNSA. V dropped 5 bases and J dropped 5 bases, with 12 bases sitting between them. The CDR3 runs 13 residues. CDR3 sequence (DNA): TGTGCCAGCAGCCTATACGTGGGCGAGACCCAGTACTTC. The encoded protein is CASSLYVGETQYF.

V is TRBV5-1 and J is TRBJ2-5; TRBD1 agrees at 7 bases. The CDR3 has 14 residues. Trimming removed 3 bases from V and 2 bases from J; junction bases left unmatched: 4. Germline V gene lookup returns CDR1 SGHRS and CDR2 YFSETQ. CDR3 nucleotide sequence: TGCGCCAGCAGCTCCCCGGGACAGCAAGAGACCCAGTACTTC. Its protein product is CASSSPGQQETQYF.

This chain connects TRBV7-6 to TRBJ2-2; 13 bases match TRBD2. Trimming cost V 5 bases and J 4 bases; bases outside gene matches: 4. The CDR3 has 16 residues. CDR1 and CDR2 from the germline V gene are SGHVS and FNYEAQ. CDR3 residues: CASSPGLAGVTGELFF. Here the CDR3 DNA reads TGTGCCAGCAGCCCTGGACTAGCGGGGGTCACCGGGGAGCTGTTTTTT.

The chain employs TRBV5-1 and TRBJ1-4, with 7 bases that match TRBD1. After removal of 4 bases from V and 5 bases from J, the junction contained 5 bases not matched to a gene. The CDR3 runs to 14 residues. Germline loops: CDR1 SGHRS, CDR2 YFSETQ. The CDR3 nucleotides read TGCGCCAGCAGCCGGACAGGAGACAATGAAAAACTGTTTTTT. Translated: CASSRTGDNEKLFF.